This passage covers 30 T cell receptor beta chains from one sample sequenced in a study of CD8+CD57+ T cells in acquired aplastic anemia. For CDR3 and TCR beta VDJ profiling, genomic DNA was the template used. TCRdb called the reads again in MiXCR, with one record for every CDR3 protein. Found here are fewer than 200,000 distinct CDR3 sequences, 50% to 75% of them singletons; the top ten hold less than 55%. Sample: sorted CD4+, CD8+, or CD8+CD57+ T cells (not recorded which) from PBMCs. The receptors originated from a human donor in good health.

This chain connects TRBV15 to TRBJ1-6, with a possible D match to TRBD1 (5 bases). The CDR3 has 14 amino acids. Trimming stripped 1 base from V and 10 bases from J, with 11 bases between. Germline loops: CDR1 LNHNV, CDR2 YYDKDF (reference sequence). The CDR3 spells CATSRVGVGSPLHF. The CDR3 coding sequence is TGTGCCACCAGCAGAGTGGGGGTAGGCTCACCCCTCCACTTT. Drawing the rest from reference TRBV15 and TRBJ1-6, the complete variable domain is DAMVIQNPRYQVTQFGKPVTLSCSQTLNHNVMYWYQQKSSQAPKLLFHYYDKDFNNEADTPDNFQSRRPNTSFCFLDIRSPGLGDTAMYLCATSRVGVGSPLHFGNGTRLTVT.

The chain joins TRBV20-1 to TRBJ2-1, with 7 nucleotides matching TRBD1. The CDR3 covers 13 residues. CDR1 is DFQATT, CDR2 SNEGSKA, per germline (reference sequence). Losses at the gene ends were 6 bases for V and 5 bases for J; bases not matched to a gene: 7. The CDR3 coding sequence is TGCAGTGCGTGGGGACAGACGAACAATGAGCAGTTCTTC. This codes for CSAWGQTNNEQFF.

This clonotype appeared many times. This chain joins TRBV27 and TRBJ2-7, with 12 bases matching TRBD1. V lost 4 bases to trimming and J lost 8 bases; unmatched junction nucleotides: 3. Germline V CDR1 and CDR2: MNHEY, SMNVEV (reference sequence). This CDR3 has 13 amino acids. This chain's CDR3 is CASSSGTGGKQYF. Written as DNA, the CDR3 is TGTGCCAGCAGTTCCGGGACAGGGGGCAAGCAGTACTTC.

This clonotype occurred a few times. CDR3 residues: CSARDGNSPLHF. The CDR3, as DNA: TGCAGTGCTCGGGACGGTAATTCACCCCTCCACTTT. The rearrangement joins TRBV20-1 to TRBJ1-6, with D possibly being TRBD1 (5 bases). The V gene's germline CDR1 is DFQATT and CDR2 SNEGSKA (reference sequence). The CDR3 length is 12 residues. Trimming left V 5 bases short and J 6 bases short, with 8 bases between.

The gene calls are TRBV24-1 and TRBJ2-2; the D is unclear. V lost 3 bases, J lost 2 bases, and 9 bases lay in between. Germline CDR1 is KGHDR and CDR2 is SFDVKD. The CDR3 length is 15 residues. The CDR3 DNA follows: TGTGCCACCAGTGATCTAACAGCTAACACCGGGGAGCTGTTTTTT. The encoded protein is CATSDLTANTGELFF.

In the case of this clonotype: As the CDR3 is not closed by the conserved phenylalanine or tryptophan, this likely results from a read error. The limits of the CDR3 on the DNA are not certain, so only TCRdb's listed CDR3 is given. The gene calls are TRBV2 and TRBJ2-1; TRBD1, the D gene given by the table, was not confirmed from the DNA. 12 amino acids form the CDR3, both terminal residues included. The germline V gene has CDR1 SNHLY and CDR2 FYNNEI. CDR3 sequence: CASSPPGGAIFL.

Concerning this clonotype: This likely comes from a read error, as the CDR3 has no conserved phenylalanine or tryptophan at its end. The rearrangement joins TRBV15 to TRBJ2-1, with no clear D. The germline V gene has CDR1 LNHNV and CDR2 YYDKDF (reference sequence). The CDR3 runs 16 residues. CDR3 protein: CAASRDGELGYNEQFS. The CDR3 bases are TGTGCAGCCAGCAGAGATGGGGAATTGGGTTACAATGAGCAGTTCTCC.

The chain is built from TRBV12-3 or TRBV12-4 and TRBJ2-3; 7 positions agree with TRBD1. The J segment lost 8 bases and the V segment lost 6 bases, leaving 14 bases of the junction unmatched. The CDR3 loop spans 15 amino acids. Written as DNA, the CDR3 is TGTGCCAGCAGCCCTCTCGGACAGGCATCAGGTACGCAGTATTTT. This gives the protein CASSPLGQASGTQYF.

This clonotype was detected a few times. This chain joins TRBV7-9 and TRBJ1-4; tentative D call: TRBD1 (5 bases). The CDR3 runs 15 residues. Trimming removed 1 base from V and 3 bases from J, with 9 bases in between. Germline-derived CDR1 and CDR2 are SEHNR and FQNEAQ (reference sequence). CDR3 sequence (DNA): TGTGCCAGCAGCTTAGGGGGCACGGCTAATGAAAAACTGTTTTTT. It encodes CASSLGGTANEKLFF.

About this clonotype: An end of the junction does not agree with germline; a read error may underlie this. V is TRBV10-3 and J is TRBJ2-6; 8 bases match TRBD1. This CDR3 region has 17 residues. CDR1 ENHRY and CDR2 SYGVKD come from the germline V gene. CDR3: CASSDRATGAGANVLTF. As DNA, the CDR3 is TGTGCCAGCAGTGACCGCGCGACAGGGGCTGGGGCCAACGTCCTGACTTTC.

The chain combines TRBV10-3 with TRBJ1-1; D remains unclear. The V gene lost 2 bases and the J gene lost 4 bases, with 8 bases spanning the gap. Germline V lookup: CDR1 ENHRY, CDR2 SYGVKD. The CDR3 spans 13 residues. The CDR3 DNA sequence: TGTGCCATCAGTGAGCCGATTTTCACTGAAGCTTTCTTT. Translating gives CAISEPIFTEAFF.

The table lists this clonotype with a few counts. The rearrangement joins TRBV20-1 to TRBJ2-7; a possible D gene is TRBD1 (5 bases). The CDR3 contains 15 residues. Trimming cost V 7 bases and J 0 bases, with 19 bases left between them. Germline V gene lookup returns CDR1 DFQATT and CDR2 SNEGSKA (reference sequence). The CDR3 is CSGTSPAGPSYEQYF. For the CDR3, the DNA is TGCAGTGGCACGTCCCCCGCAGGGCCCTCCTACGAGCAGTACTTC.

This sequence joins TRBV5-1 and TRBJ1-5; 7 bases agree with TRBD1. Germline V gene lookup returns CDR1 SGHRS and CDR2 YFSETQ. Trimming at V came to 8 bases and at J to 7 bases, leaving 9 bases not matched to a gene. The CDR3 consists of 13 residues. CDR3 protein: CARRGQGEQPQHF. CDR3 bases: TGCGCCAGAAGGGGGCAGGGCGAACAGCCCCAGCATTTT.

V gene TRBV15 combines with J gene TRBJ2-1; maybe TRBD1 (6 bases). CDR3 size: 15 residues. The germline CDR1 and CDR2 sequences are LNHNV and YYDKDF (reference sequence). V shed 0 bases and J shed 3 bases, with 9 bases lying between them. The CDR3 sequence is CATSRDGGYYNEQFF. The CDR3 bases are TGTGCCACCAGCAGAGATGGGGGCTACTACAATGAGCAGTTCTTC.

The chain combines TRBV2 with TRBJ1-5, with a weak D call TRBD1 (5 bases). Trimming took off 4 bases at V and 5 bases at J, with 9 bases between the two ends. Germline loops: CDR1 SNHLY, CDR2 FYNNEI. This CDR3 contains 13 residues. The CDR3 region is CASSGAGHQPQHF. The CDR3 DNA is TGTGCCAGCAGTGGAGCAGGGCATCAGCCCCAGCATTTT.

A note on this clonotype: A much larger clone lies a single base off, so this may be a read error. The chain is built from TRBV4-1 and TRBJ1-5; no clear D. The ends were cut back, 0 bases at V and 9 bases at J, with 12 bases in the middle. CDR1 MGHRA and CDR2 YSYEKL come from the germline V gene. This CDR3 is built from 14 residues. CDR3 region: CASSQDRVWRPQHF. As DNA, the CDR3 is TGCGCCAGCAGCCAAGACCGCGTATGGCGGCCCCAGCATTTT.

The rearrangement uses TRBV7-2 and TRBJ2-3; D may match TRBD1 or TRBD2 (5 bases each). This CDR3 region has 17 residues. Per germline, CDR1 SGHTA and CDR2 FQGNSA. V dropped 1 base and J dropped 10 bases, with 24 bases sitting between them. The CDR3 region has the DNA TGTGCCAGCAGCTTAGGTCGGGCCCGGGACCTCCGGCAGTCGCAGTATTTT. It is translated as CASSLGRARDLRQSQYF.

The table lists this clonotype with many counts. The genes are TRBV10-3 and TRBJ2-2; D is undetermined. Trimming left V 3 bases short and J 5 bases short, with 10 bases between. The CDR3 has 14 amino acids. Germline CDR1 is ENHRY and CDR2 is SYGVKD. CDR3 DNA: TGTGCCATCAGTGACTCGGCCCCAACCGGGGAGCTGTTTTTT. Its protein product is CAISDSAPTGELFF.

This clonotype was seen many times. J is TRBJ2-3 and V is TRBV7-9; D gene ambiguous. Trimming pared 4 bases from V and 4 bases from J, leaving 12 bases between. This CDR3 contains 14 residues. Germline CDR1 is SEHNR and CDR2 is FQNEAQ (reference sequence). Here the CDR3 reads CASSYTEVADTQYF. The CDR3 DNA follows: TGTGCCAGCAGCTACACTGAGGTGGCAGATACGCAGTATTTT.

This rearrangement joins TRBV7-2 to TRBJ1-1; D is unresolved. The V gene's germline CDR1 is SGHTA and CDR2 FQGNSA. The V end lost 3 bases, the J end lost 3 bases, and 11 bases lay between the germline ends. The length of the CDR3 is 14 residues. The CDR3 nucleotides are TGTGCCAGCAGCTTGGAGTTTGGGGACACTGAAGCTTTCTTT. Its protein product is CASSLEFGDTEAFF.

Of note for this clonotype: With a much larger clone just one base away, this may be a read error. The V call is TRBV11-2, the J call TRBJ2-1; 9 bases fit TRBD2. From germline, CDR1 is SGHAT and CDR2 FQNNGV. CDR3 length: 17 residues. The CDR3 region is CASGLLVAGDLHNEQFF. CDR3 coding DNA: TGTGCCAGCGGCTTACTAGTAGCGGGAGATTTACACAATGAGCAGTTCTTC. The full variable domain, rest sourced from reference TRBV11-2 and TRBJ2-1, is EAGVAQSPRYKIIEKRQSVAFWCNPISGHATLYWYQQILGQGPKLLIQFQNNGVVDDSQLPKDRFSAERLKGVDSTLKIQPAKLEDSAVYLCASGLLVAGDLHNEQFFGPGTRLTVL.

This clonotype was counted ten times or more. The chain combines TRBV13 with TRBJ2-1; D is unclear. The V end was cut by 6 bases, the J end by 4 bases, with 19 bases between. The length of the CDR3 is 16 residues. The germline V gene encodes CDR1 PRHDT and CDR2 FYEKMQ (reference sequence). DNA of the CDR3: TGTGCCAGCAGACATAGCCTAGGACCTAGATACAATGAGCAGTTCTTC. Translating it yields CASRHSLGPRYNEQFF.

This clonotype has at least ten counts. The chain joins TRBV4-3 to TRBJ2-1; D may be TRBD1 (5 bases). The V end lost 0 bases, the J end lost 0 bases, and 9 bases lay between the germline ends. The germline gives CDR1 LGHNA, CDR2 YSLEER. The CDR3 sequence is 16 residues long. The CDR3 bases are TGCGCCAGCAGCCAAGAAAGGGGTCTCTCCTACAATGAGCAGTTCTTC. It encodes CASSQERGLSYNEQFF.

CDR3 DNA sequence: TGTGCCAGCAGCTTAGGGGACTTGGGTTACAATGAGCAGTTCTTC. It specifies CASSLGDLGYNEQFF. The chain combines TRBV7-6 with TRBJ2-1; a weak D match, TRBD2 (6 bases). The germline V gene encodes CDR1 SGHVS and CDR2 FNYEAQ. Trimming left V 1 base short and J 4 bases short, with 11 bases between. The CDR3 extends over 15 amino acids.

The genes are TRBV9 and TRBJ2-7; no clear D. Germline V CDR1 and CDR2: SGDLS, YYNGEE. There are 14 residues in the CDR3. V dropped 0 bases and J dropped 2 bases, with 9 bases sitting between them. CDR3 protein: CASSVGQTTYEQYF. The CDR3 DNA reads TGTGCCAGCAGCGTAGGGCAGACGACCTACGAGCAGTACTTC. The full variable domain, completed using reference TRBV9 and TRBJ2-7, is DSGVTQTPKHLITATGQRVTLRCSPRSGDLSVYWYQQSLDQGLQFLIQYYNGEERAKGNILERFSAQQFPDLHSELNLSSLELGDSALYFCASSVGQTTYEQYFGPGTRLTVT.

This clonotype was recorded many times. The V call is TRBV4-1, the J call TRBJ2-7; the match to TRBD1 covers 7 bases. The CDR3 runs 14 residues. V lost 4 bases to trimming and J lost 3 bases; unmatched junction nucleotides: 6. In germline, CDR1 is MGHRA, CDR2 YSYEKL. CDR3 protein: CASSRGDSVYEQYF. The CDR3 DNA follows: TGCGCCAGCAGCCGAGGGGACAGCGTCTACGAGCAGTACTTC.

The gene calls are TRBV2 and TRBJ2-1; the D is unclear. The CDR3 has 15 residues. The germline V and J ends were trimmed by 3 bases and 10 bases, with 19 bases remaining between them. Germline V lookup: CDR1 SNHLY, CDR2 FYNNEI. CDR3 protein: CASSDRVSPQSEQFF. CDR3 DNA sequence: TGTGCCAGCAGTGATCGAGTTTCCCCCCAGAGCGAGCAGTTCTTC.

Regarding this clonotype: This may be a read error: a much more frequent sequence differs by one nucleotide. V and J are TRBV7-8 and TRBJ2-3; 11 nucleotides line up with TRBD2. Trimming took 5 bases from V and 7 from J; bases not matched to a gene: 5. Looked up from germline, CDR1 is SGHVS and CDR2 is FQNEAQ. This CDR3 contains 14 residues. The CDR3 DNA is TGTGCCAGCAGCCCCCGACTAGCGGGAAATACGCAGTATTTT. Protein sequence: CASSPRLAGNTQYF.

The rearrangement joins TRBV2 to TRBJ2-2; 9 bases are a match to TRBD1. This CDR3 contains 15 residues. Germline V gene sequence: CDR1 SNHLY, CDR2 FYNNEI. The trim removed 6 bases at V and 1 base at J, leaving 3 bases unmatched. The CDR3 coding sequence is TGTGCCAGCAGGACAGGGGGACAGAACACCGGGGAGCTGTTTTTT. Amino acids: CASRTGGQNTGELFF.

This clonotype came up a few times. The V gene is TRBV7-9, the J gene TRBJ1-2, with unresolved D. In germline, CDR1 is SEHNR, CDR2 FQNEAQ (reference sequence). Deletions cut 10 bases from V and 6 bases from J, with 15 bases between. This CDR3 has 12 amino acids. DNA of the CDR3: TGTGCCATTGGGTGGGGTATCGATGGCTACACCTTC. Its translation: CAIGWGIDGYTF.